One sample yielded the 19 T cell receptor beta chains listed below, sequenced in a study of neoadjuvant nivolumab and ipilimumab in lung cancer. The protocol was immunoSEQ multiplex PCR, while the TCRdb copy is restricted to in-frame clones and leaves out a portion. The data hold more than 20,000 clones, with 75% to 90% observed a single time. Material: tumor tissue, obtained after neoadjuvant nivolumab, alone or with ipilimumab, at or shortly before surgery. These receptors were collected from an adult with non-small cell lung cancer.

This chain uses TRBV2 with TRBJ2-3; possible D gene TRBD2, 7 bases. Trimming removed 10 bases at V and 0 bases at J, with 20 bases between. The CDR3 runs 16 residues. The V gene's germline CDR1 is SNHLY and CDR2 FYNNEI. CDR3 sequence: CATDRGAVASTDTQYF. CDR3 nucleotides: TGTGCCACCGATCGGGGGGCAGTGGCTAGCACAGATACGCAGTATTTT.

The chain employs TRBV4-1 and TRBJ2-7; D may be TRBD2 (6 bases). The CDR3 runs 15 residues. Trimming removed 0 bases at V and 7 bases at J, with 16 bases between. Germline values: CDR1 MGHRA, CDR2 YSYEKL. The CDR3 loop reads CASSQDSSAGLEQYF. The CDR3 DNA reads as TGCGCCAGCAGCCAAGATAGTAGCGCGGGGCTAGAGCAGTACTTC.

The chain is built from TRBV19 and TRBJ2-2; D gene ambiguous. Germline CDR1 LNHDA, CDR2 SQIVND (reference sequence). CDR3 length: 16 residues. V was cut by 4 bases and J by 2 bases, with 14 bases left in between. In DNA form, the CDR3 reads TGTGCCAGTAGTACCCCTCGACTTGTAAACACCGGGGAGCTGTTTTTT. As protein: CASSTPRLVNTGELFF.

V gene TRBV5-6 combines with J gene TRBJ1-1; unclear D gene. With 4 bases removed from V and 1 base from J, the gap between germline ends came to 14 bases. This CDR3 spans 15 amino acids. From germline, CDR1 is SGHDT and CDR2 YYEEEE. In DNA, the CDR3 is TGTGCCAGCAGCCCACGACTTCAGCCGAACACTGAAGCTTTCTTT. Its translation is CASSPRLQPNTEAFF.

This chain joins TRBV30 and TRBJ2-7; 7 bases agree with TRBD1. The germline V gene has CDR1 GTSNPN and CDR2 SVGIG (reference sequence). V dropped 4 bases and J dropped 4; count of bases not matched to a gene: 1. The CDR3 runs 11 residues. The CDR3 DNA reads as TGTGCCTGGACCAGGGGGTACGAGCAGTACTTC. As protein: CAWTRGYEQYF.

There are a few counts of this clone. CDR3 in DNA: TGCGCCAGCAGCTTGTGGGAGAGGACCGAGCAGTACTTC. Translated, it gives CASSLWERTEQYF. This chain uses TRBV5-1 with TRBJ2-7; maybe TRBD2 (5 bases). The CDR3 loop spans 13 amino acids. Germline V gives CDR1 SGHRS, CDR2 YFSETQ. Trimming removed 1 base from V and 6 bases from J, with 11 bases in between. The whole variable domain, remainder taken from reference TRBV5-1 and TRBJ2-7, is KAGVTQTPRYLIKTRGQQVTLSCSPISGHRSVSWYQQTPGQGLQFLFEYFSETQRNKGNFPGRFSGRQFSNSRSEMNVSTLELGDSALYLCASSLWERTEQYFGPGTRLTVT.

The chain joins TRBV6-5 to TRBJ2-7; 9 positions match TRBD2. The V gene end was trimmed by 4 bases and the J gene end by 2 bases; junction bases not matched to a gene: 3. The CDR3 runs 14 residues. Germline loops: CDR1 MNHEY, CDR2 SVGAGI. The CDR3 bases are TGTGCCAGCAGTTTCAGCGGGAGGCCCTACGAGCAGTACTTC. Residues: CASSFSGRPYEQYF.

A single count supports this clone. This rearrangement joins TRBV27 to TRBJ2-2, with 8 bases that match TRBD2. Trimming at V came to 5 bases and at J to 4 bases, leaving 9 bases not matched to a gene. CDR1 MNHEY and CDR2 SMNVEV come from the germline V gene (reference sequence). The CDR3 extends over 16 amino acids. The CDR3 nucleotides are TGTGCCAGCAGTCCTACTAGCGGACCCCTCACCGGGGAGCTGTTTTTT. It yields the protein CASSPTSGPLTGELFF.

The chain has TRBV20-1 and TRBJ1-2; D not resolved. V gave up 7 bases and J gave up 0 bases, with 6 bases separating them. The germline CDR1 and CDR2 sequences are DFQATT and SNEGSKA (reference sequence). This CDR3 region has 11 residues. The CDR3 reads CSGQTNYGYTF. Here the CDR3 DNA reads TGCAGTGGGCAGACTAACTATGGCTACACCTTC.

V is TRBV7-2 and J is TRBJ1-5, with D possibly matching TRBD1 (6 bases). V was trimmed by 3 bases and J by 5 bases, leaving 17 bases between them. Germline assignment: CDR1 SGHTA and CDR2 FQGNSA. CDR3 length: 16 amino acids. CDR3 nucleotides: TGTGCCAGCAGCTTTTCGGGGGCTCGATCATATCAGCCCCAGCATTTT. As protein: CASSFSGARSYQPQHF.

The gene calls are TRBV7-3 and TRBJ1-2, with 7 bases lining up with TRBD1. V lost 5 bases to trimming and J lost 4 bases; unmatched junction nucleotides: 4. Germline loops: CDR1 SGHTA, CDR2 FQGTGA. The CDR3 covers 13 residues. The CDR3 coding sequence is TGTGCCAGCAGCCCACAGGGGAGCTATGGCTACACCTTC. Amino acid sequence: CASSPQGSYGYTF.

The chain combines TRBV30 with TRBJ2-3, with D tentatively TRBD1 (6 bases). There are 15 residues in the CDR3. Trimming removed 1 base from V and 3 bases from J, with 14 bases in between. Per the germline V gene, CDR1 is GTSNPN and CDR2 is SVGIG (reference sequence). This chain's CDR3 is CAWSEGDRTTDTQYF. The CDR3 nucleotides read TGTGCCTGGAGTGAGGGGGACCGGACGACAGATACGCAGTATTTT.

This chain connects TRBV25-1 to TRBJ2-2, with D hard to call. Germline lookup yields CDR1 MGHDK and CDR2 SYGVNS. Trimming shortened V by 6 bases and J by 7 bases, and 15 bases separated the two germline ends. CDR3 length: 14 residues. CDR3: CASSLGWGGGELFF. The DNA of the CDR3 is TGTGCCAGCAGCCTTGGTTGGGGTGGCGGGGAGCTGTTTTTT.

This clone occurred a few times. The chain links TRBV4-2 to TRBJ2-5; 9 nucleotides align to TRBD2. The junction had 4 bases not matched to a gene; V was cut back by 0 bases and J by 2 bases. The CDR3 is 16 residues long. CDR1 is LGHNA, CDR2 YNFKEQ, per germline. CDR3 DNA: TGTGCCAGCAGCCAAGACCCGGGACTAGCACAAGAGACCCAGTACTTC. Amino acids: CASSQDPGLAQETQYF.

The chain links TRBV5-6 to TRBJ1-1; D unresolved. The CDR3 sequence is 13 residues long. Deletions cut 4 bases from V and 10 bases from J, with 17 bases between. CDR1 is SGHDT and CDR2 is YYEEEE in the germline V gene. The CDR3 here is CASSPDIYTVAFF. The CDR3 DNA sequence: TGTGCCAGCAGCCCCGATATCTACACGGTAGCTTTCTTT.

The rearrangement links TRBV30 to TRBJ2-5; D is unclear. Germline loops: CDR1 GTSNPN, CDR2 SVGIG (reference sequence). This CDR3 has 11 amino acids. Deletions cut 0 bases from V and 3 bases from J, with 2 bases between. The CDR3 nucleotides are TGTGCCTGGAGTGTAGAAGAGACCCAGTACTTC. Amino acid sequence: CAWSVEETQYF.

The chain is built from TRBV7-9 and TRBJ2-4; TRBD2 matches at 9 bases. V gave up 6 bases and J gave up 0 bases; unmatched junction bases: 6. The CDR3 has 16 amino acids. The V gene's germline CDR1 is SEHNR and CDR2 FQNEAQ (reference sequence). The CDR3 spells CASRVSGSGAKNIQYF. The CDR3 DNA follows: TGTGCCAGCAGGGTTAGCGGGAGTGGAGCCAAAAACATTCAGTACTTC.

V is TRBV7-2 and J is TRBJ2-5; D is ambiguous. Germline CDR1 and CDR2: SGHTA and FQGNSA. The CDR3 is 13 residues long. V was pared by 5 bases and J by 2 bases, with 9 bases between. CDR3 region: CASSDGVQETQYF. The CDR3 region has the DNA TGTGCCAGCAGCGACGGAGTACAAGAGACCCAGTACTTC.

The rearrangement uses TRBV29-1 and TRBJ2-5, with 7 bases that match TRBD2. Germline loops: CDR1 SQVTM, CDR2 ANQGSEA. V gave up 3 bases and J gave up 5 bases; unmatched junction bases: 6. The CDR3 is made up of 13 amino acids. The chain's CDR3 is CSVDGGRGETQYF. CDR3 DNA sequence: TGCAGCGTTGACGGCGGGAGAGGGGAGACCCAGTACTTC.